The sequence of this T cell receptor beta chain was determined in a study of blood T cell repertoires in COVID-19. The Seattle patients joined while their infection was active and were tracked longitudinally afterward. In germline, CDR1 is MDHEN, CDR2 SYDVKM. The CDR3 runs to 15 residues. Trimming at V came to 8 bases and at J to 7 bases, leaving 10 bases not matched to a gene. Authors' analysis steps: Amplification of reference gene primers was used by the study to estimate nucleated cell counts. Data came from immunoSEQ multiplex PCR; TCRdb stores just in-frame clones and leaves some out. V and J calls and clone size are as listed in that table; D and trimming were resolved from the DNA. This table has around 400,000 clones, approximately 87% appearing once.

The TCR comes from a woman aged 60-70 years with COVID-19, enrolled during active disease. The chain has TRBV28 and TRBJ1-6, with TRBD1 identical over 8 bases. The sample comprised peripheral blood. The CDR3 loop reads CASYRPQGANSPLHF. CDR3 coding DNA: TGTGCCAGCTACCGACCTCAGGGGGCGAATTCACCCCTCCACTTT.